This passage covers 32 T cell receptor beta chains from one sample sequenced in a study of blood T cell repertoires in COVID-19. Clones were read by immunoSEQ multiplex PCR, and TCRdb kept only the in-frame ones, dropping some. Of over 200,000 clones listed, about nine tenths are singletons. Sequenced sample: peripheral blood. The receptors here all came from a man aged 45 to 65 with COVID-19, enrolled during active disease.

This rearrangement joins TRBV18 to TRBJ1-5, with 7 bases aligning to TRBD1. This CDR3 has 14 residues. Looked up from germline, CDR1 is KGHSH and CDR2 is LQKENI. V was clipped by 3 bases and J by 10 bases; unmatched bases: 9. This chain's CDR3 is CASSPDRTWRPQHF. The CDR3 DNA reads as TGTGCCAGCTCACCGGACAGGACATGGCGACCCCAGCATTTT. Complete variable domain (other parts from reference TRBV18 and TRBJ1-5): NAGVMQNPRHLVRRRGQEARLRCSPMKGHSHVYWYRQLPEEGLKFMVYLQKENIIDESGMPKERFSAEFPKEGPSILRIQQVVRGDSAAYFCASSPDRTWRPQHFGDGTRLSIL.

CDR3 region: CASTVGGEGTQYF. CDR3 nucleotides: TGTGCCAGCACCGTGGGGGGGGAGGGGACCCAGTACTTC. This chain connects TRBV12-3 or TRBV12-4 to TRBJ2-5; TRBD2 agrees at 7 bases. V was pared by 7 bases and J by 7 bases, with 9 bases of the junction left unmatched. This CDR3 has 13 amino acids.

The chain employs TRBV11-2 and TRBJ2-5; tentatively, D is TRBD2 (6 bases). The germline gives CDR1 SGHAT, CDR2 FQNNGV. V was pared by 1 base and J by 5 bases, with 17 bases between. There are 16 residues in the CDR3. The CDR3 sequence is CASSLGGLTPPETQYF. Here the CDR3 DNA reads TGTGCCAGCAGCTTAGGGGGACTTACCCCGCCGGAGACCCAGTACTTC.

The chain joins TRBV9 to TRBJ2-7; 7 nucleotides align to TRBD1. With 0 bases clipped from V and 0 bases from J, the junction kept 3 bases outside the gene matches. The CDR3 sequence is 15 residues long. Germline-derived CDR1 and CDR2 are SGDLS and YYNGEE. CDR3 DNA: TGTGCCAGCAGCGTAGGAGGGACAGTCTCCTACGAGCAGTACTTC. Amino acid sequence: CASSVGGTVSYEQYF.

The chain combines TRBV6-4 with TRBJ2-2; D is unclear. Germline V gene lookup returns CDR1 MRHNA and CDR2 SNTAGT. The CDR3 length is 14 residues. Trimming removed 6 bases at V and 4 bases at J, with 12 bases between. CDR3 bases: TGTGCCAGCAGGGCCACAGAATCCACCGGGGAGCTGTTTTTT. This translates into CASRATESTGELFF.

This clone has just one count. Here the CDR3 reads CASSPGTGSSYGYTF. Here the CDR3 DNA reads TGCGCCAGCAGCCCTGGGACAGGGTCATCCTATGGCTACACCTTC. The gene calls are TRBV5-1 and TRBJ1-2, with TRBD1 matching 9 bases. The CDR3 runs to 15 residues. CDR1 and CDR2 from the germline V gene are SGHRS and YFSETQ. V lost 4 bases and J lost 4; bases outside the gene matches: 8.

About this clone itself: The identical CDR3 is also encoded by other nucleotide sequences in the sample. The chain couples TRBV6-5 to TRBJ2-5, with D hard to call. Germline assignment: CDR1 MNHEY and CDR2 SVGAGI. Trimming removed 0 bases at V and 2 bases at J, with 7 bases between. The length of the CDR3 is 14 residues. The CDR3 here is CASSYSRQQETQYF. CDR3 coding DNA: TGTGCCAGCAGTTACTCGAGACAACAAGAGACCCAGTACTTC.

The chain has TRBV27 and TRBJ1-1; TRBD1 matches at 7 bases. CDR1 and CDR2 from the germline V gene are MNHEY and SMNVEV (reference sequence). Trimming cost V 5 bases and J 5 bases; bases outside gene matches: 5. There are 13 residues in the CDR3. Here the CDR3 reads CASSNSGGTEAFF. For the CDR3, the DNA is TGTGCCAGCAGTAACTCAGGGGGAACTGAAGCTTTCTTT.

V usage is TRBV7-8 and J usage is TRBJ2-7; D is undetermined. The CDR3 spans 15 residues. CDR1 SGHVS and CDR2 FQNEAQ come from the germline V gene. V was cut by 5 bases and J by 3 bases, with 17 bases left in between. The CDR3 DNA reads TGTGCCAGCAGCCCACGCCGCTTGCGCCACTACGAGCAGTACTTC. Protein sequence: CASSPRRLRHYEQYF.

This clone was seen only once. The chain couples TRBV5-1 to TRBJ2-2; 9 nucleotides align to TRBD1. The J segment lost 1 base and the V segment lost 5 bases, leaving 6 bases of the junction unmatched. The CDR3 consists of 16 residues. Germline CDR1 is SGHRS and CDR2 is YFSETQ. CDR3 bases: TGCGCCAGCAGGGATCCGGGACAGGGGAACACCGGGGAGCTGTTTTTT. It translates to CASRDPGQGNTGELFF.

This chain's CDR3 is CASSQGTALYNEQFF. The CDR3 DNA sequence: TGTGCCAGCAGCCAAGGGACAGCCCTCTACAATGAGCAGTTCTTC. The rearrangement links TRBV3-1 (or the pseudogene TRBV3-2) to TRBJ2-1; D might be TRBD1 (6 bases). Per the germline V gene, CDR1 is LGHDT and CDR2 is YNNKEL (reference sequence). Trimming pared 1 base from V and 3 bases from J, leaving 10 bases between. The CDR3 is made up of 15 amino acids.

V and J are TRBV6-4 and TRBJ2-2, with no clear D. CDR1 and CDR2 (germline): MRHNA, SNTAGT. V lost 0 bases, J lost 6 bases, and 5 bases lay in between. The CDR3 runs 13 residues. Here the CDR3 reads CASSDSASGELFF. In nucleotides, the CDR3 is TGTGCCAGCAGTGACTCAGCCTCCGGGGAGCTGTTTTTT.

In this sample, this clone turned up once. V gene TRBV18 combines with J gene TRBJ1-4; possible D gene TRBD1, 5 bases. V was clipped by 2 bases and J by 6 bases, with 16 bases between them. CDR3 length: 16 residues. The germline V gene has CDR1 KGHSH and CDR2 LQKENI. The CDR3 nucleotides read TGTGCCAGCTCACCAGGGACGGCTTCGGGGGATGAAAAACTGTTTTTT. Amino acids: CASSPGTASGDEKLFF.

The gene calls are TRBV9 and TRBJ2-1, with 7 bases identical to TRBD2. The CDR3 runs to 15 residues. Per germline, CDR1 SGDLS and CDR2 YYNGEE. With V trimmed by 1 base and J by 0 bases, 1 base remained unmatched. The CDR3 loop reads CASSVSGGSYNEQFF. The CDR3 DNA sequence: TGTGCCAGCAGCGTATCGGGGGGCTCCTACAATGAGCAGTTCTTC.

This clone was seen more than once but under ten times. The chain combines TRBV5-1 with TRBJ2-7; a weak D match, TRBD2 (5 bases). V lost 2 bases to trimming and J lost 3 bases, with 9 bases between them. This CDR3 is built from 13 residues. Germline CDR1 and CDR2: SGHRS and YFSETQ. DNA for the CDR3: TGCGCCAGCAGCTTCGGGGAATTCTACGAGCAGTACTTC. Amino acid sequence: CASSFGEFYEQYF. Complete variable domain (other parts from reference TRBV5-1 and TRBJ2-7): KAGVTQTPRYLIKTRGQQVTLSCSPISGHRSVSWYQQTPGQGLQFLFEYFSETQRNKGNFPGRFSGRQFSNSRSEMNVSTLELGDSALYLCASSFGEFYEQYFGPGTRLTVT.

The rearrangement uses TRBV4-1 and TRBJ1-2; 9 nucleotides align to TRBD1. The V gene's germline CDR1 is MGHRA and CDR2 YSYEKL. Unmatched junction bases numbered 12, after V lost 3 bases and J lost 1 base. This CDR3 has 18 amino acids. The CDR3 reads CASSQGRQGGDGNYGYTF. The CDR3 nucleotides are TGCGCCAGCAGCCAGGGCCGACAGGGGGGGGATGGTAACTATGGCTACACCTTC.

This clone showed up many times. The rearrangement links TRBV3-1 (or the pseudogene TRBV3-2) to TRBJ1-2; 7 bases agree with TRBD1. With V trimmed by 2 bases and J by 3 bases, 3 bases remained unmatched. Germline CDR1 reads LGHDT; CDR2 reads YNNKEL (reference sequence). The CDR3 is made up of 14 amino acids. This CDR3 is CASSQKGAHYGYTF. The DNA of the CDR3 is TGTGCCAGCAGCCAAAAGGGGGCGCACTATGGCTACACCTTC.

This clone was seen a few times. The V and J genes are TRBV6-5 and TRBJ1-5, with D unresolved. The CDR3 covers 14 residues. V was clipped by 6 bases and J by 3 bases, with 12 bases between them. Germline loops: CDR1 MNHEY, CDR2 SVGAGI. The CDR3 DNA reads as TGTGCCAGCAGCCCACAGACAACCAATCAGCCCCAGCATTTT. This gives the protein CASSPQTTNQPQHF.

V is TRBV7-9 and J is TRBJ2-1, with TRBD1 identical over 9 bases. Germline CDR1 is SEHNR and CDR2 is FQNEAQ (reference sequence). With 5 bases clipped from V and 7 bases from J, the junction kept 9 bases outside the gene matches. The CDR3 has 15 residues. The CDR3 is CASSLTGQGRNEQFF. The CDR3 DNA reads as TGTGCCAGCAGCCTTACGGGACAGGGCAGGAATGAGCAGTTCTTC.

This chain uses TRBV11-2 with TRBJ1-5, with D possibly TRBD1 on 6 matching bases. Germline lookup yields CDR1 SGHAT and CDR2 FQNNGV. CDR3 length: 14 residues. V lost 8 bases and J 4 bases, leaving 15 bases between the germline ends. For the CDR3, the DNA is TGTGCCAGCTGGGACACTCGGGTGAATCAGCCCCAGCATTTT. Amino acids: CASWDTRVNQPQHF.

The chain carries TRBV19 and TRBJ2-7; 10 bases line up with TRBD1. CDR3 length: 14 residues. Germline V CDR1 and CDR2: LNHDA, SQIVND (reference sequence). Trimming cost V 5 bases and J 5 bases; bases outside gene matches: 6. The chain's CDR3 is CASSSGQGTHEQYF. The CDR3 region has the DNA TGTGCCAGTAGTTCGGGACAGGGGACCCACGAGCAGTACTTC.

J is TRBJ2-2 and V is TRBV15; TRBD1 might be the D (6 bases). Germline CDR1 LNHNV, CDR2 YYDKDF (reference sequence). V was pared by 1 base and J by 8 bases, with 14 bases between. The CDR3 is 15 amino acids. The CDR3, as DNA: TGTGCCACCAGCAGAGGAGGTCAGGGGCTAGGGGAGCTGTTTTTT. Protein sequence: CATSRGGQGLGELFF.

The V gene is TRBV7-2, the J gene TRBJ1-5; D ambiguous. This CDR3 has 13 amino acids. CDR1 and CDR2 from the germline V gene are SGHTA and FQGNSA. V was pared by 1 base and J by 5 bases, with 6 bases between. CDR3 region: CASSLVGDQPQHF. The CDR3 DNA sequence: TGTGCCAGCAGCTTAGTCGGAGATCAGCCCCAGCATTTT.

This clone turned up a few times. This sequence joins TRBV9 and TRBJ2-4, with 8 bases fitting TRBD2. The CDR3 contains 17 residues. The germline gives CDR1 SGDLS, CDR2 YYNGEE. The V segment lost 4 bases and the J segment 4 bases; nucleotides outside the gene matches: 13. DNA for the CDR3: TGTGCCAGCAGCCCCCATGGGAGCGGGAGTGGGAAAAACATTCAGTACTTC. This encodes CASSPHGSGSGKNIQYF. Looking up the rest from reference TRBV9 and TRBJ2-4 gives the full variable domain: DSGVTQTPKHLITATGQRVTLRCSPRSGDLSVYWYQQSLDQGLQFLIQYYNGEERAKGNILERFSAQQFPDLHSELNLSSLELGDSALYFCASSPHGSGSGKNIQYFGAGTRLSVL.

V and J are TRBV19 and TRBJ1-6; 8 bases map to TRBD1. In germline, CDR1 is LNHDA, CDR2 SQIVND (reference sequence). V gave up 6 bases and J gave up 7 bases; unmatched junction bases: 5. The CDR3 runs to 14 residues. Here the CDR3 reads CASRQQGGNSPLHF. Here the CDR3 DNA reads TGTGCCAGTAGGCAACAGGGGGGAAATTCACCCCTCCACTTT.

The CDR3 sequence is CASSYTGQVNQPQHF. The CDR3 region has the DNA TGTGCCAGCAGCTACACGGGACAGGTGAATCAGCCCCAGCATTTT. This sequence joins TRBV7-8 and TRBJ1-5, with 8 bases matching TRBD1. The V segment lost 4 bases and the J segment 4 bases; nucleotides outside the gene matches: 6. Germline V gene lookup returns CDR1 SGHVS and CDR2 FQNEAQ. CDR3 size: 15 residues.

This CDR3 is CSVRGMGYGYTF. CDR3 DNA sequence: TGCAGCGTAAGGGGAATGGGCTATGGCTACACCTTC. The chain employs TRBV29-1 and TRBJ1-2; possible D gene TRBD1, 5 bases. Trimming removed 6 bases from V and 4 bases from J, with 12 bases in between. Germline-derived CDR1 and CDR2 are SQVTM and ANQGSEA. CDR3 size: 12 residues.

This rearrangement joins TRBV2 to TRBJ1-5; TRBD1 is a possible D gene (5 bases). Germline V lookup: CDR1 SNHLY, CDR2 FYNNEI. V gave up 3 bases and J gave up 0 bases, with 12 bases separating them. The CDR3 covers 16 residues. CDR3 sequence reads: CASSESRGISNQPQHF. In DNA form, the CDR3 reads TGTGCCAGCAGTGAGTCGCGGGGGATTAGCAATCAGCCCCAGCATTTT.

The chain joins TRBV5-1 to TRBJ2-3; 14 nucleotides agree with TRBD2. The junction had 5 bases not matched to a gene; V was cut back by 3 bases and J by 5 bases. Germline CDR1 SGHRS, CDR2 YFSETQ. The CDR3 covers 16 residues. This CDR3 is CASSSRLAGGLDTQYF. The CDR3 DNA is TGCGCCAGCAGCTCCAGACTAGCGGGGGGGTTAGATACGCAGTATTTT.

V and J are TRBV10-3 and TRBJ2-5; D uncertain. Germline CDR1 is ENHRY and CDR2 is SYGVKD. V lost 3 bases and J 3 bases, leaving 5 bases between the germline ends. The CDR3 totals 12 residues. Here the CDR3 reads CAISDTKETQYF. CDR3 coding DNA: TGTGCCATCAGTGACACTAAAGAGACCCAGTACTTC.

The chain couples TRBV2 to TRBJ2-7; TRBD1 is a possible D gene (6 bases). Germline V CDR1 and CDR2: SNHLY, FYNNEI. The CDR3 covers 17 residues. Trimming pared 2 bases from V and 3 bases from J, leaving 20 bases between. Here the CDR3 DNA reads TGTGCCAGCAGTGAATTGTCCTCGGACAGAATAAACTACGAGCAGTACTTC. This translates into CASSELSSDRINYEQYF.

V gene TRBV5-1 combines with J gene TRBJ1-1; 11 bases match TRBD1. Germline trimming cut 4 bases from V and 5 bases from J; bases unmatched to any gene: 13. The CDR3 runs 17 residues. Germline V gene lookup returns CDR1 SGHRS and CDR2 YFSETQ. CDR3 protein: CASSTGQGASLLTEAFF. The CDR3 DNA reads TGCGCCAGCAGCACCGGACAGGGGGCAAGCTTGTTGACTGAAGCTTTCTTT.